This T cell receptor beta chain was sequenced in a study of blood T cell repertoires in COVID-19. V dropped 0 bases and J dropped 4; count of bases not matched to a gene: 7. Germline CDR1 reads LNHNV; CDR2 reads YYDKDF (reference sequence). The CDR3 has 18 residues. Sequencing was performed with immunoSEQ multiplex PCR; in TCRdb, only in-frame clones are kept and a portion is missing. The data hold hundreds of thousands of clones, with approximately 86% observed a single time. The rearrangement joins TRBV15 to TRBJ2-5, with 14 nucleotides matching TRBD2. The sequence was obtained from a woman in her fifties or sixties with active or convalescent COVID-19. The source material was peripheral blood. CDR3 protein: CATSREGTSGSLGETQYF. CDR3 nucleotide sequence: TGTGCCACCAGCAGAGAGGGGACTAGCGGGAGTCTGGGAGAGACCCAGTACTTC.